This is a list of T cell receptor beta chains from one sample in a study of blood T cell repertoires in COVID-19. The protocol was immunoSEQ multiplex PCR, while the TCRdb copy is restricted to in-frame clones and leaves out a portion. This sample has around 250,000 clones, with around 83% found just once. The sequenced material came from peripheral blood. These receptors all stem from a man younger than 45 who had recovered from COVID-19. Each CDR3 is given with its conserved first and last residue. A D gene is named only where the DNA matches it firmly. Some rows have no size entry. The others give once, few or many, or a class for an expanded clone.

J | size | V | D | DNA | CDR3
TRBJ1-5 | . | TRBV7-9 | TRBD1 | TGTGCCAGCAGCTTGGGGACAGGTAATCAGCCCCAGCATTTT | CASSLGTGNQPQHF
TRBJ1-4 | . | TRBV19 | TRBD1 | TGTGCCAGTAGTGCGGGACAGCGCATTAATGAAAAACTGTTTTTT | CASSAGQRINEKLFF
TRBJ1-2 | . | TRBV5-4 | . | TGTGCCAGCAGCCCGGGGGGGGGACGGACTTATGGCTACACCTTC | CASSPGGGRTYGYTF
TRBJ2-1 | . | TRBV2 | TRBD1 | TGTGCCAGCAGAGGGACAGGGGGCGAGAATGAGCAGTTCTTC | CASRGTGGENEQFF
TRBJ1-1 | . | TRBV9 | . | TGTGCCAGCAGTTCCGGGGAGGCGATGAACACTGAAGCTTTCTTT | CASSSGEAMNTEAFF
TRBJ2-3 | . | TRBV10-3 | . | TGTGCCATCAGTGCAGGGGCAGATACGCAGTATTTT | CAISAGADTQYF
TRBJ2-5 | . | TRBV6-5 | . | TGTGCCAGCAGCCCGGAAAGGAGGGAGACCCAGTACTTC | CASSPERRETQYF
TRBJ1-5 | . | TRBV10-2 | TRBD1 | TGCGCCTGCCGGGGACAGGGGAGGGAGTATAGCAATCAGCCCCAGCATTTT | CACRGQGREYSNQPQHF
TRBJ1-1 | . | TRBV5-1 | . | TGCGCCAGCAGCTTTTCGGGGAACACTGAAGCTTTCTTT | CASSFSGNTEAFF
TRBJ2-2 | few | TRBV7-6 | TRBD2 | TGTGCCAGCAGCTCGACTAGCGTAGGCACCGGGGAGCTGTTTTTT | CASSSTSVGTGELFF
TRBJ1-5 | once | TRBV28 | TRBD1 | TGTGCCAGCACTGGACAGGGGGCTCAAGTTAATCAGCCCCAGCATTTT | CASTGQGAQVNQPQHF
TRBJ2-5 | . | TRBV10-1 | TRBD1 | TGCGCCAGCATGCGACAGGGGCCTCGGAGGGGGACCCAGTACTTC | CASMRQGPRRGTQYF
TRBJ2-7 | . | TRBV18 | . | TGTGCCAGCTCACCACCGACGGAGTCCTACGAGCAGTACTTC | CASSPPTESYEQYF
TRBJ2-6 | . | TRBV5-1 | . | TGCGCCAGCACCCAGGGAACCGGGGCCAACGTCCTGACTTTC | CASTQGTGANVLTF
TRBJ2-3 | . | TRBV3-1/TRBV3-2 | TRBD2 | TGTGCCAGCAGCCGCAGGGCGGGGGGCCATACAGATACGCAGTATTTT | CASSRRAGGHTDTQYF
TRBJ2-3 | few | TRBV5-1 | TRBD1 | TGCGCCAGCAGTCGACAGGGGGTGACAGATACGCAGTATTTT | CASSRQGVTDTQYF
TRBJ1-1 | . | TRBV19 | . | TGTGCCAGTAGTTCGGGCCCAGGGTCTGCAGCTTTCTTT | CASSSGPGSAAFF
TRBJ2-7 | . | TRBV11-2 | TRBD1 | TGTGCCAGCAGCCCTGGGCCGGACAGGGGGCCCTACGAGCAGTACTTC | CASSPGPDRGPYEQYF
TRBJ2-5 | . | TRBV5-4 | . | TGTGCCAGCAGCTTTCCATTAGCGGCCCAAGAGACCCAGTACTTC | CASSFPLAAQETQYF
TRBJ2-3 | . | TRBV5-6 | TRBD2 | TGTGCCAGCAGCCCTCAACTAGCGGGGCGCGCCTTATACCCCAATACGCAGTATTTT | CASSPQLAGRALYPNTQYF
TRBJ2-5 | . | TRBV7-6 | . | TGTGCCAGCAGCTTAGCGCGCCAAGAGACCCAGTACTTC | CASSLARQETQYF
TRBJ1-1 | . | TRBV12-3/TRBV12-4 | TRBD1 | TGTGCCAGCAGGACGACAGGGGGGACTGAAGCTTTCTTT | CASRTTGGTEAFF
TRBJ2-2 | . | TRBV9 | TRBD1 | TGTGCCAGCAGCGCGAAGGACAGGGGTAGGACCGGGGAGCTGTTTTTT | CASSAKDRGRTGELFF
TRBJ2-1 | . | TRBV5-1 | TRBD1 | TGCGCCAGCAGCTTGTATGGGACAGCCTCCTACAATGAGCAGTTCTTC | CASSLYGTASYNEQFF
TRBJ1-1 | few | TRBV7-8 | TRBD1 | TGTGCCAGCAGCTTAGGGACAGGGGCCGCTGAAGCTTTCTTT | CASSLGTGAAEAFF
TRBJ2-3 | . | TRBV6-5 | TRBD2 | TGTGCCAGCAGCCGAACGGGGGGGCAGAGAGATACGCAGTATTTT | CASSRTGGQRDTQYF
TRBJ2-3 | . | TRBV6-6 | . | TGTGCCAGCGGGGGCAGGGGCACAGATACGCAGTATTTT | CASGGRGTDTQYF
TRBJ2-2 | . | TRBV4-2 | . | TGTGCCAGCAGCCAAGATCTCCGTCGGGGGGCTAACGCCGGGGAGCTGTTTTTT | CASSQDLRRGANAGELFF
TRBJ1-6 | . | TRBV9 | . | TGTGCCAGCAGCGTAGGACAGCGAAGCTATAATTCACCCCTCCACTTT | CASSVGQRSYNSPLHF
TRBJ2-2 | . | TRBV11-2 | TRBD2 | TGTGCCAGCAATCCAGCGGGGGCTGTGAACACCGGGGAGCTGTTTTTT | CASNPAGAVNTGELFF
TRBJ2-5 | . | TRBV9 | TRBD2 | TGTGCCAGCAGCACTAGCGGGGGGGCAGGGGAGACCCAGTACTTC | CASSTSGGAGETQYF
TRBJ1-6 | . | TRBV7-9 | . | TGTGCCAGCAGCTTAGCCGGGCAGGGTCGTTCACCCCTCCACTTT | CASSLAGQGRSPLHF
TRBJ2-7 | once | TRBV6-5 | . | TGTGCCAGCAGCTATCAGGGGTACGAGCAGTACTTC | CASSYQGYEQYF
TRBJ2-7 | . | TRBV5-4 | TRBD1 | TGTGCCAGCAGCCTTCGGGACAGGGTGCCCCCGGGGGGCTCCTACGAGCAGTACTTC | CASSLRDRVPPGGSYEQYF
TRBJ1-2 | . | TRBV14 | TRBD1 | TGTGCCAGCAGCCAAGACTGGCACACAGGGGGCGATGGCTACACCTTC | CASSQDWHTGGDGYTF
TRBJ2-3 | once | TRBV27 | . | TGTGCCAGCAGTTTCCTGGGGGGAACAGATACGCAGTATTTT | CASSFLGGTDTQYF
TRBJ2-5 | . | TRBV23-1 | TRBD2 | TGCGCCAGCAGTCTTTCGAGCGGGGGGGCCGGTGAGACCCAGTACTTC | CASSLSSGGAGETQYF
TRBJ1-2 | . | TRBV29-1 | . | TGCAGCGTGGGGCGGACAAGCTATGGCTACACCTTC | CSVGRTSYGYTF
TRBJ2-5 | . | TRBV15 | . | TGTGCCACCAGCAGAGACCTACAGCCGACAGCCCAAGAGACCCAGTACTTC | CATSRDLQPTAQETQYF
TRBJ2-5 | . | TRBV7-9 | . | TGTGCCAGCAGGCCCTTGGGGCCCCTACTGACCTGGGAGACCCAGTACTTC | CASRPLGPLLTWETQYF
TRBJ2-7 | . | TRBV4-1 | . | TGCGCCAGCAGCCAAGCCCCGGGTCAAACCTACGAGCAGTACTTC | CASSQAPGQTYEQYF
TRBJ2-2 | . | TRBV28 | . | TGTGCCAGCAGTCCCCTTAGGGGCGTCCTTGAGCTGTTTTTT | CASSPLRGVLELFF
TRBJ2-7 | . | TRBV10-3 | TRBD1 | TGTGCCATCAGTGAGTCGATTCTGGACAGGGGTGTCGAGCAGTACTTC | CAISESILDRGVEQYF
TRBJ2-3 | . | TRBV7-8 | . | TGTGCCAGCAGCCCCCAATCAGATACGCAGTATTTT | CASSPQSDTQYF
TRBJ1-4 | once | TRBV7-2 | . | TGTGCCAGCAGCTTCGCAGGGAGGGGCGAAAAACTGTTTTTT | CASSFAGRGEKLFF
TRBJ2-1 | once | TRBV7-2 | . | TGTGCCAGCAGCTTTTATACTAGCAGAAATAATGAGCAGTTCTTC | CASSFYTSRNNEQFF
TRBJ2-6 | . | TRBV27 | . | TGTGCCAGCAGTCCACAGTATGGGGCCAACGTCCTGACTTTC | CASSPQYGANVLTF